This T cell receptor (beta chain) derives from a study of blood T cell repertoires in COVID-19. Sequencing used immunoSEQ multiplex PCR; TCRdb keeps in-frame clones, though not all of them. Here the sample spans 45,000 to 65,000 clones, around 81% being singletons. The germline gives CDR1 MNHEY, CDR2 SVGAGI. The CDR3 covers 15 residues. The trim removed 4 bases at V and 1 base at J, leaving 3 bases unmatched. The origin of this receptor is a man between 65 and 79 years old with active COVID-19. The J gene is TRBJ2-4, the V gene TRBV6-5; TRBD1 aligns across 8 bases. Source material: peripheral blood. CDR3 loop: CASSFRQGAKNIQYF. The CDR3 DNA sequence: TGTGCCAGCAGTTTCCGACAGGGGGCCAAAAACATTCAGTACTTC.